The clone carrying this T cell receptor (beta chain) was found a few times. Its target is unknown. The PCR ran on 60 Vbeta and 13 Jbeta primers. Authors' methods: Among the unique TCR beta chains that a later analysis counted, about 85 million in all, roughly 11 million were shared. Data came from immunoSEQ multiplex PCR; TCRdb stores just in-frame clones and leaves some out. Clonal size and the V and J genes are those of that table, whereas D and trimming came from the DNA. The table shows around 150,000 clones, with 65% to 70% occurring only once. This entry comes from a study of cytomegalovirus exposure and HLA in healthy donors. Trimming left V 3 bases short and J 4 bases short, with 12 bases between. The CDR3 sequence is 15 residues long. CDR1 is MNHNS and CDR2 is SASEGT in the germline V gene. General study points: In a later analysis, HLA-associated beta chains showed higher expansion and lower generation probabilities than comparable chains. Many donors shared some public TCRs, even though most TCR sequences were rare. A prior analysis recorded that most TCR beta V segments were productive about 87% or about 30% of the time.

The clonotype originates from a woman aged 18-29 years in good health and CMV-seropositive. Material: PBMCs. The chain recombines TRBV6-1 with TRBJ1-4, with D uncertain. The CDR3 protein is CASSDLGGRNEKLFF. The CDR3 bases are TGTGCCAGCAGTGATTTGGGAGGCCGTAATGAAAAACTGTTTTTT.